Listed here are 20 T cell receptor beta chains from one sample, sequenced in a study of cytomegalovirus exposure and HLA in healthy donors. 13 Jbeta primers and 60 Vbeta primers were used for the PCR. The method was immunoSEQ multiplex PCR; TCRdb's version includes in-frame clones alone and lacks a portion of them. This sample yields some 200,000 clones, of which approximately 81% are seen a single time; 2.2% belongs to the top ten. The material sequenced was PBMCs. Receptors originate from a woman younger than 45 in good health and CMV-seronegative.

The genes are TRBV9 and TRBJ2-2, with 13 bases fitting TRBD2. Germline V lookup: CDR1 SGDLS, CDR2 YYNGEE. With V trimmed by 3 bases and J by 6 bases, 8 bases remained unmatched. The CDR3 has 17 residues. The CDR3: CASSGTSGGAGAGELFF. CDR3 in DNA: TGTGCCAGCAGCGGCACTAGCGGGGGGGCTGGGGCCGGGGAGCTGTTTTTT.

The CDR3 coding sequence is TGTGCCAGCACCCCGAGAGGTCCATCCTACGAGCAGTACTTC. Translation gives CASTPRGPSYEQYF. The chain employs TRBV6-1 and TRBJ2-5; D not resolved. The end of the DNA is better explained by TRBJ2-7, so the J call may be wrong. The CDR3 loop spans 14 amino acids. Germline V gene data show CDR1 as MNHNS and CDR2 as SASEGT.

The chain couples TRBV5-6 to TRBJ2-5, with TRBD1 as a possible D gene (6 bases). Trimming took 5 bases from V and 5 from J, leaving 13 bases between them. This CDR3 region has 13 residues. The germline V gene has CDR1 SGHDT and CDR2 YYEEEE. The CDR3 loop is CASSFTGSETQYF. The CDR3 DNA is TGTGCCAGCAGTTTTACAGGGAGCGAGACCCAGTACTTC.

This clone turned up a few times. The chain recombines TRBV28 with TRBJ1-2; 8 bases are a match to TRBD1. The CDR3 contains 14 residues. The germline CDR1 and CDR2 sequences are MDHEN and SYDVKM. J gave up 9 bases and V 3 bases, and 9 bases lay outside the gene matches. DNA of the CDR3: TGTGCCAGCAGTTTCAGGGGGCTGGATTATAGCTACACCTTC. Translation gives CASSFRGLDYSYTF.

J is TRBJ1-2 and V is TRBV28; no definite D call. This CDR3 is built from 13 residues. Trimming removed 5 bases from V and 3 bases from J, with 10 bases in between. CDR1 MDHEN and CDR2 SYDVKM come from the germline V gene. The CDR3 DNA is TGTGCCAGCAGTCCGATCCAGGACTATGGCTACACCTTC. It encodes CASSPIQDYGYTF.

The chain links TRBV5-6 to TRBJ2-1, with TRBD2 matching 10 bases. Germline V gene lookup returns CDR1 SGHDT and CDR2 YYEEEE. The CDR3 is made up of 15 amino acids. Trimming cost V 6 bases and J 3 bases; bases outside gene matches: 6. This CDR3 reads CASKSSGSLYNEQFF. In nucleotides, the CDR3 is TGTGCCAGCAAGTCTAGCGGGAGCCTCTACAATGAGCAGTTCTTC. Full variable domain (remainder filled in from reference TRBV5-6 and TRBJ2-1): DAGVTQSPTHLIKTRGQQVTLRCSPKSGHDTVSWYQQALGQGPQFIFQYYEEEERQRGNFPDRFSGHQFPNYSSELNVNALLLGDSALYLCASKSSGSLYNEQFFGPGTRLTVL.

This chain uses TRBV29-1 with TRBJ2-7; 8 positions match TRBD2. After removal of 3 bases from V and 6 bases from J, the junction contained 4 bases not matched to a gene. The CDR3 extends over 12 amino acids. Germline V CDR1 and CDR2: SQVTM, ANQGSEA. In DNA form, the CDR3 reads TGCAGCGTTGAGCCAGCGGGGGCCGAGCAGTACTTC. The encoded protein is CSVEPAGAEQYF.

This sequence joins TRBV27 and TRBJ2-1; TRBD2 agrees at 13 bases. Trimming removed 6 bases from V and 7 bases from J; junction bases left unmatched: 9. Germline V gene data show CDR1 as MNHEY and CDR2 as SMNVEV (reference sequence). This CDR3 is 16 amino acids long. CDR3 protein: CASSNFGTSGTNEQFF. In nucleotides, the CDR3 is TGTGCCAGCAGCAATTTCGGGACTAGCGGGACTAATGAGCAGTTCTTC.

V gene TRBV5-6 combines with J gene TRBJ2-4, with a weak D call TRBD1 (5 bases). With 0 bases removed from V and 0 bases from J, the gap between germline ends came to 10 bases. The germline V gene encodes CDR1 SGHDT and CDR2 YYEEEE. This CDR3 region has 16 residues. The CDR3 loop is CASSLEGFVAKNIQYF. CDR3 bases: TGTGCCAGCAGCTTGGAGGGGTTCGTAGCCAAAAACATTCAGTACTTC.

This rearrangement joins TRBV10-2 to TRBJ2-7, with TRBD2 matching 10 bases. Germline CDR1 WSHSY, CDR2 SAAADI. With 3 bases clipped from V and 5 bases from J, the junction kept 4 bases outside the gene matches. CDR3 length: 14 residues. Written as DNA, the CDR3 is TGCGCCAGCAGTGAACTAGCGGGGTTGGACGAGCAGTACTTC. Translated, it gives CASSELAGLDEQYF.

This chain links TRBV2 with TRBJ1-1; the D gene is possibly TRBD1 (6 bases). This CDR3 is 12 amino acids long. V was shortened by 3 bases and J by 11 bases, with 13 bases between the two germline ends. Germline V gene data show CDR1 as SNHLY and CDR2 as FYNNEI. CDR3: CASSDQGRRAFF. CDR3 in DNA: TGTGCCAGCAGTGATCAGGGGAGAAGGGCTTTCTTT.

This clone appeared a few times. The V call is TRBV7-9, the J call TRBJ2-1; 9 nucleotides align to TRBD2. This CDR3 is 15 amino acids long. CDR1 and CDR2 (germline): SEHNR, FQNEAQ (reference sequence). The J segment lost 0 bases and the V segment lost 7 bases, leaving 4 bases of the junction unmatched. The CDR3 loop is CASTAGGNSYNEQFF. In nucleotides, the CDR3 is TGTGCCAGCACCGCGGGGGGGAACTCCTACAATGAGCAGTTCTTC.

This chain connects TRBV28 to TRBJ2-7; 11 bases line up with TRBD1. The V gene's germline CDR1 is MDHEN and CDR2 SYDVKM. Trimming removed 6 bases from V and 0 bases from J; junction bases left unmatched: 7. The CDR3 is made up of 16 amino acids. CDR3 region: CASRSGTGGTSYEQYF. DNA of the CDR3: TGTGCCAGCAGATCCGGGACAGGGGGAACCTCCTACGAGCAGTACTTC.

The chain uses TRBV7-2 and TRBJ1-4; D unclear. The CDR3 loop spans 14 amino acids. Trimming stripped 2 bases from V and 8 bases from J, with 12 bases between. The germline CDR1 and CDR2 sequences are SGHTA and FQGNSA. CDR3 sequence reads: CASSLSGPGEKLFF. CDR3 in DNA: TGTGCCAGCAGCTTAAGCGGCCCCGGAGAAAAACTGTTTTTT.

The V gene is TRBV5-1, the J gene TRBJ2-2; TRBD2 matches at 15 bases. In germline, CDR1 is SGHRS, CDR2 YFSETQ. The CDR3 has 16 amino acids. V shed 4 bases, J shed 5 bases, and the junction held 3 bases outside the gene matches. CDR3 DNA sequence: TGCGCCAGCAGCCCCGGACTAGCGGGAGGGACCGGGGAGCTGTTTTTT. Translating it yields CASSPGLAGGTGELFF.

This clone was recorded once. The chain recombines TRBV18 with TRBJ1-1; D is ambiguous. V dropped 5 bases and J dropped 4 bases, with 14 bases sitting between them. The CDR3 length is 14 residues. Germline V gene data show CDR1 as KGHSH and CDR2 as LQKENI. CDR3 DNA sequence: TGTGCCAGCTCAAAGACCGGTGAGGGCACTGAAGCTTTCTTT. Protein: CASSKTGEGTEAFF. The full variable domain, its missing parts supplied by reference TRBV18 and TRBJ1-1, is NAGVMQNPRHLVRRRGQEARLRCSPMKGHSHVYWYRQLPEEGLKFMVYLQKENIIDESGMPKERFSAEFPKEGPSILRIQQVVRGDSAAYFCASSKTGEGTEAFFGQGTRLTVV.

V gene TRBV5-6 combines with J gene TRBJ1-2; D possibly corresponds to TRBD1 (6 bases). Germline V CDR1 and CDR2: SGHDT, YYEEEE. The germline V and J ends were trimmed by 2 bases and 2 bases, with 10 bases remaining between them. The CDR3 totals 14 residues. The CDR3 nucleotides read TGTGCCAGCAGCTTTCCTCAGGGGAACTATGGCTACACCTTC. Translating it yields CASSFPQGNYGYTF.

CDR3 nucleotide sequence: TGTGCCATCAGTGACAGGCGTGACAGCCTTAACACCGGGGAGCTGTTTTTT. Protein product: CAISDRRDSLNTGELFF. V and J are TRBV10-3 and TRBJ2-2; D might be TRBD1 (5 bases). The germline CDR1 and CDR2 sequences are ENHRY and SYGVKD. The CDR3 has 17 residues. The V gene lost 3 bases and the J gene lost 2 bases, with 16 bases spanning the gap.

The chain joins TRBV14 to TRBJ2-5; weak D call: TRBD2 (7 bases). The CDR3 length is 17 residues. Germline loops: CDR1 SGHDN, CDR2 FVKESK. V was cut by 1 base and J by 6 bases, with 21 bases left in between. The DNA for the CDR3 is TGTGCCAGCAGCCAAGTCCCGGGGGGCCCCGAGGGAAAGACCCAGTACTTC. Translating it yields CASSQVPGGPEGKTQYF.

The J gene is TRBJ2-1, the V gene TRBV13; D gene unclear. The V end lost 5 bases, the J end lost 9 bases, and 11 bases lay between the germline ends. The CDR3 is made up of 12 amino acids. Germline loops: CDR1 PRHDT, CDR2 FYEKMQ (reference sequence). CDR3 nucleotide sequence: TGTGCCAGCAGCCCCCCGTCGGGTGAGCAGTTCTTC. Its protein is CASSPPSGEQFF.